This T cell receptor (beta chain) was sequenced in a study of blood T cell repertoires in COVID-19. Study-wide context: Acute and convalescent COVID-19 samples came from the United States, Italy and Spain. PBMCs, B-cell-depleted T cells, or T cells provided the cDNA or gDNA that made up the material.

Clones were sequenced by immunoSEQ multiplex PCR, and TCRdb holds only the in-frame ones, with some missing. Among about 73,000 clones listed, roughly four fifths were seen once. Sequences were obtained from peripheral blood. This receptor was taken from a woman aged 60-75 years with acute or convalescent COVID-19.

In nucleotides, the CDR3 is TGTGCCAGCAGCCTCGCAGGGAACTATGGCTACACCTTC. This gives the protein CASSLAGNYGYTF. This sequence joins TRBV11-2 and TRBJ1-2; tentatively, D is TRBD1 (5 bases). The germline V and J ends were trimmed by 5 bases and 2 bases, with 9 bases remaining between them. The CDR3 has 13 residues. The germline CDR1 and CDR2 sequences are SGHAT and FQNNGV.